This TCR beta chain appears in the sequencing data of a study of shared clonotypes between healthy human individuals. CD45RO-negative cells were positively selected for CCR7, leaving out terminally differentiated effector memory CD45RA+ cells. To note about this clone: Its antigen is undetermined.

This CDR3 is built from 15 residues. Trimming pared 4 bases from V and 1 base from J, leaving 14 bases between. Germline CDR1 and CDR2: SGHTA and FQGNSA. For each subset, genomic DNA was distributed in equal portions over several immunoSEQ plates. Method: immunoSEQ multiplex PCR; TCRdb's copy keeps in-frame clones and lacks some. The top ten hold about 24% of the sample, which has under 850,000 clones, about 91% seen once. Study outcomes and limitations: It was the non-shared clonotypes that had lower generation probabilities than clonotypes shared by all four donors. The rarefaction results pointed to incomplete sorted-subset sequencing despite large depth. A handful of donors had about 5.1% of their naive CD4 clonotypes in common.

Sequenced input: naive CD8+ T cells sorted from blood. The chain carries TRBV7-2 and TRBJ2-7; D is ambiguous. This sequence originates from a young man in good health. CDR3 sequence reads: CASSWRFQLSYEQYF. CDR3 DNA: TGTGCCAGCAGCTGGCGCTTTCAGCTTTCCTACGAGCAGTACTTC.